One and the same sample provided the 3 T cell receptor beta chains below, sequenced in a study of sequential checkpoint blockade in melanoma. Sequencing was performed with immunoSEQ multiplex PCR; in TCRdb, only in-frame clones are kept and a portion is missing. The table lists 15,000 to 20,000 clones, under 85% of them singletons. The sample's treatment: randomized to nivolumab then ipilimumab (arm A) or the reverse (arm B). Specimen: CD8+ T cells sorted from blood (inferred from file names), collected from a patient given nivolumab and ipilimumab in sequence. Source of these receptors: a human donor with melanoma.

V gene TRBV7-9 combines with J gene TRBJ1-1; tentatively, D is TRBD1 (5 bases). Trimming cost V 2 bases and J 5 bases, with 9 bases left between them. Germline V gene sequence: CDR1 SEHNR, CDR2 FQNEAQ (reference sequence). CDR3 size: 13 residues. As DNA, the CDR3 is TGTGCCAGCAGCTTACCAGGGTATACTGAAGCTTTCTTT. Amino acid sequence: CASSLPGYTEAFF.

This clone was seen once. The chain couples TRBV29-1 to TRBJ1-1, with 9 bases identical to TRBD1. The CDR3 length is 14 residues. Germline V lookup: CDR1 SQVTM, CDR2 ANQGSEA. Unmatched junction bases numbered 7, after V lost 3 bases and J lost 5 bases. CDR3 protein: CSVETDRGRTEAFF. In DNA form, the CDR3 reads TGCAGCGTTGAGACGGACAGGGGTAGGACTGAAGCTTTCTTT.

The gene calls are TRBV19 and TRBJ1-4, with 8 bases identical to TRBD1. The J segment lost 5 bases and the V segment lost 4 bases, leaving 9 bases of the junction unmatched. The CDR3 consists of 16 residues. Germline lookup yields CDR1 LNHDA and CDR2 SQIVND (reference sequence). CDR3 DNA: TGTGCCAGTAGTACCGACAGGGGTCCGGTAAATGAAAAACTGTTTTTT. Translated: CASSTDRGPVNEKLFF.